This is a list of T cell receptor beta chains from one sample in a study of cytomegalovirus exposure and HLA in healthy donors. Data came from immunoSEQ multiplex PCR; TCRdb stores just in-frame clones and leaves some out. The sample lists about 250,000 clones, roughly 87% occurring once. The source material was PBMCs. These receptor sequences come from a man aged 18 to 29 in good health and CMV-seropositive. Both conserved end residues are part of each CDR3. A D gene is named only where the DNA matches it firmly. Clone size appears in some rows only: once, few, many, or a class for an expanded clone.

d_gene | j_gene | len | abundance | v_gene | CDR3aa | CDR3nt
TRBD1 | TRBJ1-1 | 19 | once | TRBV5-6 | CASGPIGTGGVWVNTEAFF | TGTGCCAGCGGGCCGATCGGGACAGGGGGCGTTTGGGTGAACACTGAAGCTTTCTTT
NA | TRBJ1-1 | 15 | few | TRBV2 | CASSAEGARRTEAFF | TGTGCCAGCAGTGCGGAAGGGGCGCGGAGGACTGAAGCTTTCTTT
NA | TRBJ1-5 | 16 | NA | TRBV7-8 | CASSGRQADSNQPQHF | TGTGCCAGCAGCGGGCGACAGGCCGATAGCAATCAGCCCCAGCATTTT
TRBD2 | TRBJ2-1 | 14 | NA | TRBV5-1 | CASRAAGATNEQFF | TGCGCCAGCAGGGCAGCGGGAGCAACCAATGAGCAGTTCTTC
TRBD2 | TRBJ2-7 | 17 | NA | TRBV4-1 | CASSPNPRGAVSYEQYF | TGCGCCAGCAGCCCGAATCCGCGGGGGGCGGTGTCCTACGAGCAGTACTTC
NA | TRBJ2-7 | 13 | NA | TRBV30 | CAWSIDPSYEQYF | TGTGCCTGGAGTATTGACCCGTCCTACGAGCAGTACTTC
NA | TRBJ1-1 | 16 | NA | TRBV4-2 | CASSQEQTGVNTEAFF | TGTGCCAGCAGCCAAGAACAGACAGGAGTTAACACTGAAGCTTTCTTT
TRBD1 | TRBJ2-7 | 15 | NA | TRBV5-4 | CASSLVGQGEDEQYF | TGTGCCAGCAGCTTGGTCGGACAGGGGGAGGACGAGCAGTACTTC
TRBD1 | TRBJ1-4 | 17 | NA | TRBV28 | CASSPAVGGGTNEKLFF | TGTGCCAGCAGTCCCGCGGTCGGAGGGGGCACTAATGAAAAACTGTTTTTT
NA | TRBJ2-1 | 16 | NA | TRBV18 | CASSPSSGTANNEQFF | TGTGCCAGCTCACCCTCCAGCGGGACAGCGAACAATGAGCAGTTCTTC
TRBD2 | TRBJ2-7 | 15 | few | TRBV28 | CASSPPLGTRYEQYF | TGTGCCAGCAGTCCTCCCCTTGGGACTAGATACGAGCAGTACTTC
NA | TRBJ2-2 | 12 | NA | TRBV7-2 | CASSLETGELFF | TGTGCCAGCAGCTTAGAGACCGGGGAGCTGTTTTTT
NA | TRBJ1-5 | 14 | NA | TRBV6-5 | CASSYHQGNQPQHF | TGTGCCAGCAGTTACCACCAGGGAAATCAGCCCCAGCATTTT
NA | TRBJ2-2 | 14 | once | TRBV27 | CASRTVANTGELFF | TGTGCCTCCAGGACAGTTGCGAACACCGGGGAGCTGTTTTTT
NA | TRBJ2-1 | 14 | NA | TRBV6-5 | CASSEIRSYNEQFF | TGTGCCAGCAGTGAAATAAGGTCCTACAATGAGCAGTTCTTC
NA | TRBJ1-3 | 14 | NA | TRBV4-1 | CASSGGSSGNTIYF | TGCGCCAGCAGCGGTGGGAGCTCTGGAAACACCATATATTTT
NA | TRBJ2-1 | 12 | NA | TRBV2 | CASSPHYNEQFF | TGTGCCAGCAGTCCTCACTACAATGAGCAGTTCTTC
NA | TRBJ1-3 | 15 | NA | TRBV5-6 | CASSLVGRSGNTIYF | TGTGCCAGCAGCTTGGTCGGGCGCTCCGGAAACACCATATATTTT
TRBD2 | TRBJ2-2 | 18 | NA | TRBV30 | CAWRARLAGDFFRGELFF | TGTGCCTGGAGGGCTAGACTAGCGGGAGATTTTTTTCGCGGGGAGCTGTTTTTT
TRBD1 | TRBJ2-7 | 14 | NA | TRBV13 | CASSLGQGAREQYF | TGTGCCAGCAGCTTGGGACAGGGGGCGCGGGAGCAGTACTTC
TRBD1 | TRBJ1-5 | 15 | once | TRBV9 | CASSAGTGGNQPQHF | TGTGCCAGCAGCGCCGGGACAGGGGGGAATCAGCCCCAGCATTTT
TRBD1 | TRBJ1-5 | 16 | NA | TRBV2 | CASSESGQGSNQPQHF | TGTGCCAGCAGTGAATCAGGACAGGGGAGCAATCAGCCCCAGCATTTT
NA | TRBJ2-1 | 14 | NA | TRBV15 | CATSTGESYNEQFF | TGTGCCACCAGCACCGGGGAATCCTACAATGAGCAGTTCTTC
NA | TRBJ1-1 | 16 | NA | TRBV5-6 | CASSLGATALNTEAFF | TGTGCCAGCAGCTTGGGGGCGACAGCCTTGAACACTGAAGCTTTCTTT
TRBD2 | TRBJ2-7 | 13 | NA | TRBV25-1 | CASRLGRAYEQYF | TGTGCCAGCAGACTCGGGAGGGCCTACGAGCAGTACTTC
TRBD1 | TRBJ1-4 | 14 | NA | TRBV25-1 | CASSAQGASEKLFF | TGTGCCAGCAGTGCCCAGGGGGCAAGTGAAAAACTGTTTTTT
NA | TRBJ1-2 | 15 | NA | TRBV2 | CASTQGSGRYYGYTF | TGTGCCAGCACCCAAGGGTCGGGCAGGTACTATGGCTACACCTTC
NA | TRBJ1-2 | 13 | NA | TRBV29-1 | CSVLGTAFYGYTF | TGCAGCGTTTTAGGGACGGCCTTCTATGGCTACACCTTC
NA | TRBJ1-2 | 15 | NA | TRBV19 | CASTTSAGGRGGYTF | TGTGCCAGTACAACCTCCGCCGGGGGGAGAGGAGGCTACACCTTC
NA | TRBJ1-2 | 16 | NA | TRBV14 | CASSQGGTAFGYGYTF | TGTGCCAGCAGCCAAGGGGGGACGGCCTTTGGGTATGGCTACACCTTC
NA | TRBJ1-4 | 16 | NA | TRBV9 | CASSVAPSGRNEKLFF | TGTGCCAGCAGCGTAGCCCCTTCCGGTCGTAATGAAAAACTGTTTTTT
TRBD2 | TRBJ2-7 | 13 | NA | TRBV6-5 | CASSWEGTYEQYF | TGTGCCAGCAGTTGGGAGGGGACCTACGAGCAGTACTTC
TRBD2 | TRBJ2-7 | 16 | NA | TRBV4-2 | CASSPRPQRGGGEQYF | TGTGCCAGCAGCCCCCGCCCCCAGCGGGGCGGGGGGGAGCAGTACTTC
NA | TRBJ1-2 | 14 | few | TRBV2 | CASSVTDKYYGYTF | TGTGCCAGCAGTGTTACGGACAAATACTATGGCTACACCTTC
NA | TRBJ1-2 | 13 | NA | TRBV5-5 | CASSTNGSWGYTF | TGTGCCAGCAGCACTAATGGGTCCTGGGGCTACACCTTC
TRBD1 | TRBJ2-7 | 14 | NA | TRBV7-9 | CASSWGQAGNEQYF | TGTGCCAGCAGCTGGGGACAGGCGGGCAACGAGCAGTACTTC
TRBD1 | TRBJ1-1 | 14 | NA | TRBV2 | CASPSRGPNTEAFF | TGTGCCTCTCCCTCGAGGGGGCCGAACACTGAAGCTTTCTTT
NA | TRBJ2-7 | 12 | NA | TRBV29-1 | CSVGQGTYEQYF | TGCAGCGTTGGGCAGGGGACCTACGAGCAGTACTTC
NA | TRBJ2-7 | 14 | NA | TRBV4-1 | CASSALVNSYEQYF | TGCGCCAGCAGCGCCCTAGTTAACAGCTACGAGCAGTACTTC
TRBD2 | TRBJ2-3 | 16 | NA | TRBV4-1 | CASSHGGTGLTDTQYF | TGCGCCAGCAGCCACGGGGGGACGGGGCTCACAGATACGCAGTATTTT
NA | TRBJ1-1 | 13 | NA | TRBV2 | CASSTEYNTEAFF | TGTGCCAGCTCGACGGAGTATAACACTGAAGCTTTCTTT